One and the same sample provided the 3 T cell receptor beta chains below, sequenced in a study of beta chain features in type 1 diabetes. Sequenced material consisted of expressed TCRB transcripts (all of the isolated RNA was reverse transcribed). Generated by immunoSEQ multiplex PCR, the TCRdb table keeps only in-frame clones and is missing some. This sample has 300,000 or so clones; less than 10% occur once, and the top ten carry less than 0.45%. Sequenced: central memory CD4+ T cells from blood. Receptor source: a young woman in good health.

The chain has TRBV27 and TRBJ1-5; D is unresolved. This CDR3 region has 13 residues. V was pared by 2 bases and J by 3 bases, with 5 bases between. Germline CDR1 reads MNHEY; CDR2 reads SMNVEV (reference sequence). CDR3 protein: CASSLTHNQPQHF. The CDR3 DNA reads TGTGCCAGCAGTTTAACACACAATCAGCCCCAGCATTTT.

CDR3 region: CASSLESRGTTPSKLFF. The CDR3 nucleotides are TGTGCCAGCAGCTTAGAGTCCCGGGGCACGACCCCTTCCAAACTGTTTTTT. The chain recombines TRBV7-6 with TRBJ1-4; D possibly corresponds to TRBD1 (5 bases). The ends were cut back, 1 base at V and 11 bases at J, with 23 bases in the middle. Germline assignment: CDR1 SGHVS and CDR2 FNYEAQ. The CDR3 is 17 amino acids.

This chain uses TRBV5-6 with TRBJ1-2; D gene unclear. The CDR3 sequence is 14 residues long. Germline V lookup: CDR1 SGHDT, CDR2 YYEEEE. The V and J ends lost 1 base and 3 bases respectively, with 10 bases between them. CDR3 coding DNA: TGTGCCAGCAGCTTGCCTGACCGCGACTATGGCTACACCTTC. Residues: CASSLPDRDYGYTF.